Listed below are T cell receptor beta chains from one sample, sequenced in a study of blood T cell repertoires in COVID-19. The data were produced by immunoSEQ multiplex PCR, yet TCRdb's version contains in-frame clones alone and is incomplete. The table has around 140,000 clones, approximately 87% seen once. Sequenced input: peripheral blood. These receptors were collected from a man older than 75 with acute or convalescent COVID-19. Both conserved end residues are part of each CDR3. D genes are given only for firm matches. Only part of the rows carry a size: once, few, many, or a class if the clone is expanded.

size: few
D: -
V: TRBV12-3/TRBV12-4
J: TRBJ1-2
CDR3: CASSPQGSGGYTF
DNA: TGTGCCAGCAGTCCCCAGGGGTCGGGTGGCTACACCTTC

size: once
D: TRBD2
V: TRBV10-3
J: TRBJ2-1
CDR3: CASQAGGTNEQFF
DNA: TGTGCCTCGCAAGCGGGAGGAACGAATGAGCAGTTCTTC

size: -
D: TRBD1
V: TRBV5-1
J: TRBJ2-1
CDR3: CASSPSGTGNNEQFF
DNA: TGCGCCAGCAGCCCATCCGGGACAGGGAACAATGAGCAGTTCTTC

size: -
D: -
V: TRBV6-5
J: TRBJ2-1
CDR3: CASKQDSYNEQFF
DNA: TGTGCCAGCAAACAGGACAGTTACAATGAGCAGTTCTTC

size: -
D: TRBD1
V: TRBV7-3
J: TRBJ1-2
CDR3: CASSLSPGQGQGYTF
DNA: TGTGCCAGCAGCTTAAGTCCGGGACAGGGTCAAGGCTACACCTTC

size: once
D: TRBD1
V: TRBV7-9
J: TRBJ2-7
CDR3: CASSLTGTSYEQYF
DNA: TGTGCCAGCAGCCTGACAGGGACCTCCTACGAGCAGTACTTC

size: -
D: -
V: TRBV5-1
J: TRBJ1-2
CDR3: CASSADRGYTF
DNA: TGCGCCAGCAGCGCCGACAGGGGCTACACCTTC

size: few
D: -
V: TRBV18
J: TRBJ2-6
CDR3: CASSPSGANVLTF
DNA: TGTGCCAGCTCACCGAGTGGGGCCAACGTCCTGACTTTC

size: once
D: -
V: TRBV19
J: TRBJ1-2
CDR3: CASSTPVRAGGAGVYGYTF
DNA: TGTGCCAGTAGTACTCCGGTGCGGGCAGGAGGGGCAGGCGTCTATGGCTACACCTTC

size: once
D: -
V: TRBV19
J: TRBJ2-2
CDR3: CASSIRQGHGELFF
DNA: TGTGCCAGTAGTATAAGGCAGGGCCACGGGGAGCTGTTTTTT